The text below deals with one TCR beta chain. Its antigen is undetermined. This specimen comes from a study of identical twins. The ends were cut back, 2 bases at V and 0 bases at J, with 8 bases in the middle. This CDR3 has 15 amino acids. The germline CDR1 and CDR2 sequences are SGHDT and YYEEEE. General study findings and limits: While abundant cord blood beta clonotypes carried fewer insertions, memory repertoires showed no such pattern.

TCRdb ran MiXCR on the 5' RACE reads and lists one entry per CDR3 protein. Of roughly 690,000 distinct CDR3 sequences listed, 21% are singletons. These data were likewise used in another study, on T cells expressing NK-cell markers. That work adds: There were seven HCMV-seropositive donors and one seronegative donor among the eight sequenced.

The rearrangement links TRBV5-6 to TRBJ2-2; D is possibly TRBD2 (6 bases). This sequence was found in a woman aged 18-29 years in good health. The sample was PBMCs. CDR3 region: CASSFLAANTGELFF. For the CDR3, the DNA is TGTGCCAGCAGCTTCTTAGCGGCGAACACCGGGGAGCTGTTTTTT.